The following is a T cell receptor (beta chain) sequence with its context. Its antigen is unidentified. This sample was included in a study of cytomegalovirus exposure and HLA in healthy donors. General study results and limits: When a later analysis was performed, an Asian-associated ancestry cluster reportedly had fewer N-insertions than the approximately 700-donor mean. Later work showed greater clonal expansion in HLA-associated TCR beta chains than in equally common others. The study labeled around 160 TCR beta chains cytomegalovirus-associated. Many donors carried some public TCRs, although rarity characterized most TCR sequences.

Researchers ran the PCR with 60 Vbeta and 13 Jbeta primers. This table comes from immunoSEQ multiplex PCR, and its TCRdb copy is limited to in-frame clones, with some not included. The sample lists 110,000 or so clones; over 12% were seen once. CDR1 is SNHLY, CDR2 FYNNEI, per germline. The CDR3 sequence is 13 residues long. Trimming cost V 5 bases and J 0 bases, with 8 bases left between them. Sequences were obtained from PBMCs. The rearrangement joins TRBV2 to TRBJ2-7; D remains unclear. The sequence was obtained from a female donor in good health and CMV-seronegative. The CDR3 protein is CASSLRSSYEQYF. The CDR3 coding sequence is TGTGCCAGCAGTCTCCGGAGCTCCTACGAGCAGTACTTC.